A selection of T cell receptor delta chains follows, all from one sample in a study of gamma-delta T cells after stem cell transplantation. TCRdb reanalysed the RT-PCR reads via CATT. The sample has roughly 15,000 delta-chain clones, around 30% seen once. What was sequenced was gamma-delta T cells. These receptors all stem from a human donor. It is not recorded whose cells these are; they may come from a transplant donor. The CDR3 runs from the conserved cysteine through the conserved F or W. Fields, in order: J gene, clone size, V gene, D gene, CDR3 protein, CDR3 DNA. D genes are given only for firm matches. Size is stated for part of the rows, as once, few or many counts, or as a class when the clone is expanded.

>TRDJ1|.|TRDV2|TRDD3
CACDYWGIHNLIF
TGTGCCTGTGACTACTGGGGGATCCATAACCTCATCTTT
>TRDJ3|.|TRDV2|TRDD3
CACDKILGDTWYTRQMFF
TGTGCCTGTGACAAAATACTGGGGGATACCTGGTACACCCGACAGATGTTTTTC
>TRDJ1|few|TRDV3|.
CATRMLITDKLIF
TGTGCCACCCGGATGTTAATCACCGATAAACTCATCTTT
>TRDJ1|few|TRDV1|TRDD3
CALGEVFSLGDTDKLIF
TGTGCTCTTGGGGAAGTCTTCTCACTGGGGGATACCGATAAACTCATCTTT
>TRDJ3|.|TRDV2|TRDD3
CACDSGYWGTPVTWDTRQMFF
TGTGCCTGTGACAGCGGGTACTGGGGGACACCCGTGACCTGGGACACCCGACAGATGTTTTTC
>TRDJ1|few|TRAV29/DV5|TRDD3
CAAKAYWGPYTDKLIF
TGTGCAGCAAAAGCGTACTGGGGGCCGTACACCGATAAACTCATCTTT
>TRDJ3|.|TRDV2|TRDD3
CACDTLTGGSTWASWDTRQMFF
TGTGCCTGTGACACCCTTACTGGGGGTTCCACTTGGGCCTCCTGGGACACCCGACAGATGTTTTTC
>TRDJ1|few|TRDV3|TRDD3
CAFSLLGDRGLIF
TGTGCCTTTTCCCTACTGGGGGATAGAGGACTCATCTTT
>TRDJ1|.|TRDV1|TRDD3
CALGEGGSLPLLGDRYTDKLIF
TGTGCTCTTGGGGAAGGCGGTTCTTTACCTTTACTGGGGGACCGATACACCGATAAACTCATCTTT
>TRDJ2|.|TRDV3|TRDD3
CAFWGPHFLPRGCTGGLMTAQLFF
TGTGCCTTTTGGGGGCCCCACTTCCTCCCTAGGGGGTGTACTGGGGGATTGATGACAGCACAACTCTTCTTT
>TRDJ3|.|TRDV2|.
CACDTGGALSSLDTRQMFF
TGTGCCTGTGACACCGGGGGAGCCCTTAGCTCCTTGGACACCCGACAGATGTTTTTC
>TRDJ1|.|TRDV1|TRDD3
CALGELKSLGILIDKLIF
TGTGCTCTTGGGGAACTAAAAAGCCTCGGGATACTGATTGATAAACTCATCTTT
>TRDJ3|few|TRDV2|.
CACDCSWDTRQMFF
TGTGCCTGTGACTGCTCCTGGGACACCCGACAGATGTTTTTC
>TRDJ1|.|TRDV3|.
CAFSHLPTSYWGFYKLIF
TGTGCCTTTTCCCACCTTCCTACGTCTTACTGGGGGTTCTATAAACTCATCTTT
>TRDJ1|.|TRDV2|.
CACDTGPKYTDKLIF
TGTGCCTGTGACACCGGACCGAAGTACACCGATAAACTCATCTTT
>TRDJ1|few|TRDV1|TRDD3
CALGERSWEPSGILGDTHTDKLIF
TGTGCTCTTGGGGAACGATCTTGGGAGCCTTCCGGTATACTGGGGGATACCCACACCGATAAACTCATCTTT
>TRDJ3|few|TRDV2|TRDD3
CACDFLTGGYPPWDTRQMFF
TGTGCCTGTGACTTTTTAACTGGGGGATACCCACCCTGGGACACCCGACAGATGTTTTTC
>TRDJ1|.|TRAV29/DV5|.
CAASAPYTGGKLIF
TGTGCAGCCTCGGCTCCCTACACGGGGGGTAAACTCATCTTT
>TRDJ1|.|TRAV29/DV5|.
CAASSPAPAFLTGREGYASGKLIF
TGTGCAGCAAGTTCACCTGCTCCGGCCTTCCTAACGGGACGGGAGGGATACGCTTCGGGTAAACTCATCTTT
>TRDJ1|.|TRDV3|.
CAFNSYGPYCLGRSRKLIF
TGTGCCTTTAATTCCTACGGTCCCTACTGTCTGGGGAGGAGTCGAAAACTCATCTTT
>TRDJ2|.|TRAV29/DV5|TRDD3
CAASYWGPPALTAQLFF
TGTGCAGCAAGCTACTGGGGGCCTCCCGCTTTGACAGCACAACTCTTCTTT
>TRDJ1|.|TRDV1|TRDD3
CALGEEYYSYPWGIAKLIF
TGTGCTCTTGGGGAAGAATATTATTCCTACCCCTGGGGGATTGCCAAACTCATCTTT
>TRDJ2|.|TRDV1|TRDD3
CALGEQKRGDTAQLFF
TGTGCTCTTGGGGAACAGAAAAGGGGGGATACAGCACAACTCTTCTTT
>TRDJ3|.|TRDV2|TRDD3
CACDLLGDTVSSCDTRPTFF
TGTGCCTGTGACTTACTGGGGGATACGGTGAGCTCCTGTGACACCCGCCCGACGTTTTTC
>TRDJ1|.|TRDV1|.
CALGEFLPYTDKLIF
TGTGCTCTTGGGGAGTTTCTCCCCTACACCGATAAACTCATCTTT
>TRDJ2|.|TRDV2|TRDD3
CACDGRGIRALTAQLFF
TGTGCCTGTGATGGACGAGGGATACGGGCTTTGACAGCACAACTCTTCTTT
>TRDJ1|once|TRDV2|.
CACASLAGDLSGDKLIF
TGTGCCTGTGCGTCTTTAGCTGGGGACCTATCGGGCGATAAACTCATCTTT
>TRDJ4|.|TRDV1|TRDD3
CALGEMPYASGTGGIPARPLIF
TGTGCTCTTGGGGAAATGCCTTATGCCAGTGGGACTGGGGGGATACCGGCCAGACCCCTGATCTTT
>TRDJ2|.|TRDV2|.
CACDTGGPALTAQLFF
TGTGCCTGTGACACTGGGGGCCCTGCTTTGACAGCACAACTCTTCTTT
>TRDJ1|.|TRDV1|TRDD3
CASGDRSHLTDKLIF
TGTGCTAGTGGGGATAGGAGCCACCTCACCGATAAACTCATCTTT
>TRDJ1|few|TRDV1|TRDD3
CALGEPPKVLGIPYTDKLIF
TGTGCTCTTGGGGAACCACCTAAGGTACTGGGGATACCGTACACCGATAAACTCATCTTT
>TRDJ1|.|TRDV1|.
CALGELEGAPPPYTDKLIF
TGTGCTCTTGGGGAACTAGAGGGGGCTCCTCCCCCATACACCGATAAACTCATCTTT
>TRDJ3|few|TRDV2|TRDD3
CACDPLYWGIRSWDTRQMFF
TGTGCCTGTGACCCTTTATACTGGGGGATACGCTCCTGGGACACCCGACAGATGTTTTTC
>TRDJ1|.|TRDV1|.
CALGAASQGLESDTDKLIF
TGTGCTCTTGGGGCCGCCTCCCAGGGCCTTGAGTCGGACACCGATAAACTCATCTTT
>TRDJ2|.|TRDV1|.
CALGVLRIGRASSLTAQLFF
TGTGCTCTTGGGGTCCTCCGTATCGGACGCGCCTCGTCTTTGACAGCACAACTCTTCTTT
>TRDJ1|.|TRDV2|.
CACDTGRHLSKINTDKLIF
TGTGCCTGTGACACCGGGAGACACCTATCTAAGATTAACACCGATAAACTCATCTTT
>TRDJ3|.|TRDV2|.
CACDTVRAMSSWDTRQMFF
TGTGCCTGTGACACCGTGAGGGCAATGAGCTCCTGGGACACCCGACAGATGTTTTTC